Below, 9 T cell receptor beta chains from the same sample are listed, as sequenced in a study of CD8 T cells in ankylosing spondylitis. Each CDR3 protein gets one entry after TCRdb re-called the 5' RACE reads with MiXCR. The sample has 150,000 or so distinct CDR3 sequences; around 10% are singletons. Sequencing used blood, either unsorted or a sorted T cell fraction (not recorded which). The receptors originated from a male donor with ankylosing spondylitis or in good health (not recorded which).

CDR3 loop: CASSPGQASYNEQFF. CDR3 DNA: TGTGCCAGCAGCCCGGGACAGGCCTCCTACAATGAGCAGTTCTTC. This chain connects TRBV11-2 to TRBJ2-1, with 8 bases matching TRBD1. V lost 5 bases, J lost 0 bases, and 3 bases stayed unmatched. The germline V gene encodes CDR1 SGHAT and CDR2 FQNNGV. The CDR3 spans 15 residues.

This clonotype came up many times. J is TRBJ1-5 and V is TRBV6-1, with D uncertain. The V end was cut by 4 bases, the J end by 9 bases, with 10 bases between. This CDR3 has 12 amino acids. Germline lookup yields CDR1 MNHNS and CDR2 SASEGT. The CDR3 sequence: CASSVQSRPQHF. The CDR3 bases are TGTGCCAGCAGTGTCCAGTCCCGGCCCCAGCATTTT.

This clonotype was found many times. This chain uses TRBV9 with TRBJ2-7; D is uncertain. The CDR3 extends over 14 amino acids. The V end lost 0 bases, the J end lost 2 bases, and 9 bases lay between the germline ends. Germline loops: CDR1 SGDLS, CDR2 YYNGEE. The CDR3 bases are TGTGCCAGCAGCGTAGCCGACATTACCTACGAGCAGTACTTC. Translated, it gives CASSVADITYEQYF.

At least ten counts were recorded for this clonotype. The chain uses TRBV4-3 and TRBJ2-5, with D maybe TRBD1 (5 bases). Trimming removed 0 bases from V and 5 bases from J, with 13 bases in between. In germline, CDR1 is LGHNA, CDR2 YSLEER. This CDR3 region has 15 residues. In DNA, the CDR3 is TGCGCCAGCAGCCAAGATACAGGTCTCGTTGAGACCCAGTACTTC. Translated, it gives CASSQDTGLVETQYF.

The chain uses TRBV7-6 and TRBJ2-2; 9 bases fit TRBD1. The CDR3 is made up of 16 amino acids. Per the germline V gene, CDR1 is SGHVS and CDR2 is FNYEAQ. The V segment lost 1 base and the J segment 5 bases; nucleotides outside the gene matches: 5. CDR3 region: CASSLEGTGITGELFF. CDR3 coding DNA: TGTGCCAGCAGCTTAGAAGGGACAGGGATAACCGGGGAGCTGTTTTTT. The whole variable domain, remainder taken from reference TRBV7-6 and TRBJ2-2, is GAGVSQSPRYKVTKRGQDVALRCDPISGHVSLYWYRQALGQGPEFLTYFNYEAQQDKSGLPNDRFSAERPEGSISTLTIQRTEQRDSAMYRCASSLEGTGITGELFFGEGSRLTVL.

This clonotype has a count of ten or more. The chain recombines TRBV10-3 with TRBJ1-2; weak D call: TRBD1 (5 bases). Per the germline V gene, CDR1 is ENHRY and CDR2 is SYGVKD. Trimming left V 7 bases short and J 3 bases short, with 15 bases between. CDR3 size: 14 residues. The CDR3 DNA reads as TGTGCCATCAAAGGCGGGGAGACAGACTATGGCTACACCTTC. This encodes CAIKGGETDYGYTF.

This clonotype was seen at least ten times. The rearrangement joins TRBV29-1 to TRBJ2-3; unclear D gene. The CDR3 is made up of 16 amino acids. V lost 3 bases and J lost 2, with 18 bases in between. The germline gives CDR1 SQVTM, CDR2 ANQGSEA. The chain's CDR3 is CSVDDFTRADTDTQYF. The CDR3 DNA is TGCAGCGTTGACGACTTTACACGGGCGGACACAGATACGCAGTATTTT.

This clonotype was observed at least ten times. This sequence joins TRBV20-1 and TRBJ2-1, with D possibly TRBD1 on 6 matching bases. The germline V gene has CDR1 DFQATT and CDR2 SNEGSKA (reference sequence). The CDR3 runs 16 residues. Trimming stripped 3 bases from V and 0 bases from J, with 15 bases between. CDR3 DNA: TGCAGTGCTAGTGGGGGACACCCGAGCTCCTACAATGAGCAGTTCTTC. Protein: CSASGGHPSSYNEQFF.

This clonotype was recorded at least ten times. This chain's CDR3 is CASSYWGSRQETQYF. CDR3 DNA sequence: TGTGCCAGCAGTTATTGGGGGAGTCGGCAAGAGACCCAGTACTTC. The rearrangement links TRBV6-5 to TRBJ2-5; D may be TRBD1 or TRBD2 (5 bases each). In germline, CDR1 is MNHEY, CDR2 SVGAGI. V shed 3 bases and J shed 2 bases, with 13 bases lying between them. The length of the CDR3 is 15 residues.